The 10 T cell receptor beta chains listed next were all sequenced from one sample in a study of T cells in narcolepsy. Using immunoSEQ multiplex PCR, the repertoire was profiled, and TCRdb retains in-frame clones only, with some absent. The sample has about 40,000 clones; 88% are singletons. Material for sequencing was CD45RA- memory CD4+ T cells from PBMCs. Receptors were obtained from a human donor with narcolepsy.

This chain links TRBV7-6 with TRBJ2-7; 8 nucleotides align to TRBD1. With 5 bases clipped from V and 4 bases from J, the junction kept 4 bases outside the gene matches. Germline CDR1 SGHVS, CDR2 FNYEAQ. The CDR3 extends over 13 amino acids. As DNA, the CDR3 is TGTGCCAGCAGCCCGCGGGACAGGTACGAGCAGTACTTC. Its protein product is CASSPRDRYEQYF.

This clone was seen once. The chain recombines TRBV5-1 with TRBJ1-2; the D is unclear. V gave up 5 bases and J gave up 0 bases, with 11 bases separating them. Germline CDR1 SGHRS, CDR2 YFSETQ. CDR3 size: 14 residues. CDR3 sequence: CASSPDGTNYGYTF. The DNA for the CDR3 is TGCGCCAGCAGTCCGGACGGGACTAACTATGGCTACACCTTC.

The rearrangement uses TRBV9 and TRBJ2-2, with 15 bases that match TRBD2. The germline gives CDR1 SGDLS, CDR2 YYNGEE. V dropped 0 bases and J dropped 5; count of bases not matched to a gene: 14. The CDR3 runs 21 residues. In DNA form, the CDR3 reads TGTGCCAGCAGCGTAGGGACACAAACCCGGACTAGCGGGAGGGATACCGGGGAGCTGTTTTTT. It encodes CASSVGTQTRTSGRDTGELFF.

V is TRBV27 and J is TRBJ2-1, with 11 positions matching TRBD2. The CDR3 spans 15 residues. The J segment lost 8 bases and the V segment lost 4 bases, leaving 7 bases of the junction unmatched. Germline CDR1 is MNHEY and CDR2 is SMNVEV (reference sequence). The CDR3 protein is CASSSTLAGGYEQFF. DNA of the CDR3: TGTGCCAGCAGTTCCACCCTAGCGGGAGGCTATGAGCAGTTCTTC.

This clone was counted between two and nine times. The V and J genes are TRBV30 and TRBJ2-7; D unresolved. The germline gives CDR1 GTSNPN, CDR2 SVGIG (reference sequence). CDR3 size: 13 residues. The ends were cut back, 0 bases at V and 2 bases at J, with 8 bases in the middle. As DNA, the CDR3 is TGTGCCTGGAGTGTACGTCTAACCTACGAGCAGTACTTC. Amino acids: CAWSVRLTYEQYF.

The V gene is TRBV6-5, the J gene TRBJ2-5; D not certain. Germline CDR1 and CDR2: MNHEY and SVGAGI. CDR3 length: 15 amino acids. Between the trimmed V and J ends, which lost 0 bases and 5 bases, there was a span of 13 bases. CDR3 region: CASSYSGPSSETQYF. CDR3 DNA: TGTGCCAGCAGTTACTCGGGTCCTTCCTCTGAGACCCAGTACTTC.

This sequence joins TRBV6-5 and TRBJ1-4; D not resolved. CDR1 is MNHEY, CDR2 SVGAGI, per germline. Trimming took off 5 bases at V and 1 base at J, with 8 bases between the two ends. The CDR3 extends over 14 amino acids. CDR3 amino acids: CASSDTGTNEKLFF. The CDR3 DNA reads TGTGCCAGCAGTGACACGGGAACTAATGAAAAACTGTTTTTT.

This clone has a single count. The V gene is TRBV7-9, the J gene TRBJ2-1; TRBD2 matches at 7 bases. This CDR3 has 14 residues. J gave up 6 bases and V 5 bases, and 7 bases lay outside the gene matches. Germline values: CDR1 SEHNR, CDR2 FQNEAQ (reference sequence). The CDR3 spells CASSRGLVGNEQFF. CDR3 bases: TGTGCCAGCAGCCGAGGACTAGTGGGCAATGAGCAGTTCTTC.

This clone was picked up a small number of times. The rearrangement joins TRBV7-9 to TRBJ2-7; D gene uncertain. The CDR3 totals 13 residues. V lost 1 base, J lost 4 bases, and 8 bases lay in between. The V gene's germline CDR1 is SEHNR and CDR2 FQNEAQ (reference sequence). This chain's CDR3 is CASSLGSGYEQYF. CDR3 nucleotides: TGTGCCAGCAGCTTAGGATCCGGTTACGAGCAGTACTTC. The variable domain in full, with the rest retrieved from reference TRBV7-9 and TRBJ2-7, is DTGVSQNPRHKITKRGQNVTFRCDPISEHNRLYWYRQTLGQGPEFLTYFQNEAQLEKSRLLSDRFSAERPKGSFSTLEIQRTEQGDSAMYLCASSLGSGYEQYFGPGTRLTVT.

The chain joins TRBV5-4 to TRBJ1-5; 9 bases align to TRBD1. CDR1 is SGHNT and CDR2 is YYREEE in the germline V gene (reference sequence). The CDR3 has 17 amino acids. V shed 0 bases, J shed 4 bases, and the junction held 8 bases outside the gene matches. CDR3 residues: CASSLGQGGLVNQPQHF. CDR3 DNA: TGTGCCAGCAGCTTGGGACAGGGGGGGCTGGTAAATCAGCCCCAGCATTTT.